The 29 T cell receptor beta chains below all came from one sample that was sequenced in a study of STAT3 mutations in large granular lymphocyte leukemia. Findings of the study overall: In T-cell large granular lymphocyte leukemia, about half of patients showed multiple immunodominant subclonotypes.

Antigens for these TCRs are unknown. The repertoire was sequenced with immunoSEQ multiplex PCR; TCRdb's copy has only in-frame clones and lacks some. This sample yields about 42,000 clones, of which roughly 81% are seen a single time; around 0.43% belongs to the top ten. The specimen was PBMCs. These receptors were obtained from a human donor with T large granular lymphocyte leukemia. Some clones in this sample may be carry-over from other donors' samples.

Notes on this clone: The same CDR3 is also encoded by other DNA sequences in this sample. The CDR3 region has the DNA TGTGCCAGCAGTCACAGGGGAAGCAATCAGCCCCAGCATTTT. Protein sequence: CASSHRGSNQPQHF. The chain recombines TRBV27 with TRBJ1-5, with 7 bases lining up with TRBD1. Germline CDR1 MNHEY, CDR2 SMNVEV (reference sequence). The CDR3 length is 14 residues. J gave up 1 base and V 5 bases, and 2 bases lay outside the gene matches.

The CDR3: CASSRLPGRDGYTF. The CDR3 region has the DNA TGTGCCAGTAGTCGACTACCCGGGAGAGACGGCTACACCTTC. The rearrangement links TRBV19 to TRBJ1-2; D not certain. Germline lookup yields CDR1 LNHDA and CDR2 SQIVND (reference sequence). This CDR3 has 14 residues. V was trimmed by 5 bases and J by 8 bases, leaving 18 bases between them.

This CDR3 is CASSLPGTPIRRDTQYF. CDR3 sequence (DNA): TGTGCCAGCAGCTTACCCGGGACACCTATTCGAAGAGATACGCAGTATTTT. V gene TRBV7-8 combines with J gene TRBJ2-3; possibly TRBD1 for D (6 bases). Per germline, CDR1 SGHVS and CDR2 FQNEAQ. The V end was cut by 2 bases, the J end by 5 bases, with 20 bases between. The CDR3 extends over 17 amino acids.

The count of this clone is one. This chain's CDR3 is CASSISSGNTIYF. The CDR3 DNA follows: TGTGCCAGTAGTATAAGCTCTGGAAACACCATATATTTT. V is TRBV19 and J is TRBJ1-3; unclear D gene. V was clipped by 2 bases and J by 0 bases, with 2 bases between them. Germline V lookup: CDR1 LNHDA, CDR2 SQIVND (reference sequence). The CDR3 length is 13 residues.

J is TRBJ2-7 and V is TRBV18; D is uncertain. Germline V gene lookup returns CDR1 KGHSH and CDR2 LQKENI. Trimming removed 3 bases from V and 0 bases from J, with 6 bases in between. The CDR3 spans 13 residues. The CDR3 nucleotides read TGTGCCAGCTCACCGGACGGCTCCTACGAGCAGTACGTC. Residues: CASSPDGSYEQYV.

A remark on this clone: This CDR3 is also generated by other DNA sequences in the sample. The genes are TRBV2 and TRBJ1-5, with D uncertain. Trimming left V 2 bases short and J 3 bases short, with 2 bases between. Germline CDR1 SNHLY, CDR2 FYNNEI. The CDR3 consists of 12 residues. CDR3 protein: CASSEPNQPQHF. The CDR3 DNA is TGTGCCAGCAGTGAACCCAATCAGCCCCAGCATTTT.

The rearrangement joins TRBV5-1 to TRBJ1-6; TRBD1 aligns across 11 bases. Germline V gives CDR1 SGHRS, CDR2 YFSETQ. J lost 7 bases, V lost 1 base, and 4 bases had no gene match. The CDR3 is made up of 16 amino acids. The CDR3 region is CASSLRTGGVNSPLHF. The CDR3 DNA reads as TGCGCCAGCAGCTTGCGGACAGGGGGCGTAAATTCACCCCTCCACTTT.

The CDR3 is CASSPLWSSTDTQYF. The DNA of the CDR3 is TGTGCCAGCAGCCCTCTTTGGAGCAGCACAGATACGCAGTATTTT. The chain uses TRBV9 and TRBJ2-3; D is ambiguous. The CDR3 length is 15 residues. Germline V gene data show CDR1 as SGDLS and CDR2 as YYNGEE. The V end was cut by 4 bases, the J end by 0 bases, with 12 bases between.

The chain has TRBV6-5 and TRBJ2-6, with D unclear. CDR3 size: 14 residues. Trimming stripped 6 bases from V and 2 bases from J, with 8 bases between. Germline loops: CDR1 MNHEY, CDR2 SVGAGI. The CDR3 loop reads CASSPYTGANVLTF. The CDR3 bases are TGTGCCAGCAGCCCATATACTGGGGCCAACGTCCTGACTTTC.

CDR3 coding DNA: TGTGCCAGCAGCGGAGGGGAGTTTGATCAGCCCCAGCATTTT. This codes for CASSGGEFDQPQHF. This rearrangement joins TRBV7-9 to TRBJ1-5; D possibly corresponds to TRBD1 (5 bases). The CDR3 has 14 residues. Germline loops: CDR1 SEHNR, CDR2 FQNEAQ (reference sequence). Between the trimmed V and J ends, which lost 5 bases and 5 bases, there was a span of 13 bases.

This chain links TRBV5-1 with TRBJ2-3; D unclear. The CDR3 spans 14 residues. Deletions cut 6 bases from V and 2 bases from J, with 13 bases between. Per germline, CDR1 SGHRS and CDR2 YFSETQ. The CDR3 region has the DNA TGCGCCAGCACGCCGACGGTATACACAGATACGCAGTATTTT. Residues: CASTPTVYTDTQYF.

Concerning this clone itself: The same CDR3 arises from other DNA sequences in this sample as well. The rearrangement links TRBV7-9 to TRBJ2-5; D ambiguous. V lost 3 bases, J lost 4 bases, and 3 bases lay in between. The CDR3 extends over 11 amino acids. CDR1 is SEHNR, CDR2 FQNEAQ, per germline (reference sequence). The CDR3 bases are TGTGCCAGCAGCTTGGTAGAGACCCAGTACTTC. Amino acid sequence: CASSLVETQYF. Looking up the rest from reference TRBV7-9 and TRBJ2-5 gives the full variable domain: DTGVSQNPRHKITKRGQNVTFRCDPISEHNRLYWYRQTLGQGPEFLTYFQNEAQLEKSRLLSDRFSAERPKGSFSTLEIQRTEQGDSAMYLCASSLVETQYFGPGTRLLVL.

J is TRBJ2-7 and V is TRBV18; possible D gene TRBD1, 5 bases. This CDR3 has 16 residues. Germline V lookup: CDR1 KGHSH, CDR2 LQKENI. The ends were cut back, 1 base at V and 2 bases at J, with 15 bases in the middle. This CDR3 is CASSPLPRAQPYEQYF. Written as DNA, the CDR3 is TGTGCCAGCTCACCACTCCCCAGGGCCCAACCCTACGAGCAGTACTTC.

DNA for the CDR3: TGTGCCAGCAGCTTAGGGGGAGGGGGAGAGACCCAGTACTTC. Its translation: CASSLGGGGETQYF. V usage is TRBV7-2 and J usage is TRBJ2-5; TRBD2 is a possible D gene (7 bases). There are 14 residues in the CDR3. Germline lookup yields CDR1 SGHTA and CDR2 FQGNSA. Trimming left V 1 base short and J 4 bases short, with 10 bases between.

The gene calls are TRBV5-5 and TRBJ2-7, with 7 bases lining up with TRBD2. The CDR3 sequence is 13 residues long. Looked up from germline, CDR1 is SGHKS and CDR2 is YYEKEE (reference sequence). The junction had 3 bases not matched to a gene; V was cut back by 3 bases and J by 3 bases. In DNA form, the CDR3 reads TGTGCCAGCAGCTGGGGGGGAGACTACGAGCAGTACGTC. It translates to CASSWGGDYEQYV.

As DNA, the CDR3 is TGCGCCAGCAGCTTATCGGGGGCGGGGGGGACTGAAGCTTTCTTT. Protein product: CASSLSGAGGTEAFF. The chain carries TRBV5-1 and TRBJ1-1; D may be TRBD1 (6 bases). CDR3 length equals 15 residues. Per the germline V gene, CDR1 is SGHRS and CDR2 is YFSETQ. V shed 2 bases and J shed 5 bases, with 16 bases lying between them.

CDR3 protein: CASSPRGNTGELFF. The CDR3 DNA sequence: TGTGCCAGCAGCCCAAGGGGTAACACCGGGGAGCTGTTTTTT. The chain combines TRBV7-2 with TRBJ2-2; the D gene is possibly TRBD1 (5 bases). Trimming pared 5 bases from V and 2 bases from J, leaving 9 bases between. CDR3 length equals 14 residues. Germline V gene data show CDR1 as SGHTA and CDR2 as FQGNSA.

The genes are TRBV19 and TRBJ1-5; 7 bases are a match to TRBD1. Unmatched junction bases numbered 10, after V lost 6 bases and J lost 5 bases. Germline V lookup: CDR1 LNHDA, CDR2 SQIVND (reference sequence). CDR3 length equals 15 residues. CDR3 loop: CASRKEGGAYQPQHF. The DNA of the CDR3 is TGTGCCAGTAGGAAGGAAGGGGGCGCGTATCAGCCCCAGCATTTT.

This clone appeared a single time. V usage is TRBV18 and J usage is TRBJ1-1; 9 bases agree with TRBD1. The CDR3 length is 15 residues. Losses at the gene ends were 6 bases for V and 1 base for J; bases not matched to a gene: 6. Germline values: CDR1 KGHSH, CDR2 LQKENI. In DNA, the CDR3 is TGTGCCAGCTCTCAAGGACAGGGGAGGAACACTGAAGCTTTCTTT. Translation: CASSQGQGRNTEAFF.

The chain combines TRBV6-5 with TRBJ2-5; 14 bases line up with TRBD2. This CDR3 contains 14 residues. CDR1 is MNHEY, CDR2 SVGAGI, per germline. V trimming: 4 bases; J trimming: 5 bases; junction bases outside the gene matches: 0. The CDR3: CASSWTSGGETQYF. The CDR3 nucleotides read TGTGCCAGCAGTTGGACTAGCGGGGGGGAGACCCAGTACTTC.

The chain links TRBV30 to TRBJ1-2; 9 nucleotides align to TRBD1. The CDR3 sequence is 13 residues long. The junction had 5 bases not matched to a gene; V was cut back by 2 bases and J by 7 bases. Germline CDR1 reads GTSNPN; CDR2 reads SVGIG (reference sequence). The CDR3 DNA reads as TGTGCCTGGAGTAGGACAGGGGTATTTGGCTACACCTTC. Translating gives CAWSRTGVFGYTF.

This clone has only one observation. This CDR3 is CSARNLYEQYF. For the CDR3, the DNA is TGCAGTGCTAGGAATCTTTACGAGCAGTACTTC. The chain is built from TRBV20-1 and TRBJ2-7; D gene unclear. This CDR3 comprises 11 residues. Looked up from germline, CDR1 is DFQATT and CDR2 is SNEGSKA (reference sequence). The V end lost 3 bases, the J end lost 4 bases, and 7 bases lay between the germline ends.

The rearrangement joins TRBV5-1 to TRBJ1-5; the D is unclear. The germline V gene encodes CDR1 SGHRS and CDR2 YFSETQ. The CDR3 has 13 amino acids. The germline V and J ends were trimmed by 0 bases and 1 base, with 2 bases remaining between them. CDR3 loop: CASSLGSNQPQHF. CDR3 DNA: TGCGCCAGCAGCTTGGGCAGCAATCAGCCCCAGCATTTT.

V and J are TRBV5-1 and TRBJ1-1, with a weak D call TRBD1 (6 bases). Germline loops: CDR1 SGHRS, CDR2 YFSETQ. The CDR3 is 18 residues long. Trimming left V 1 base short and J 3 bases short, with 22 bases between. The CDR3 coding sequence is TGCGCCAGCAGCTTGTCATTCCGCCTTGCAGGGGTGGACACTGAAGCTTTCTTT. The encoded protein is CASSLSFRLAGVDTEAFF.

This clone turned up a few times. The genes are TRBV20-1 and TRBJ1-2; D is unresolved. CDR1 and CDR2 (germline): DFQATT, SNEGSKA (reference sequence). The CDR3 extends over 11 amino acids. Trimming shortened V by 5 bases and J by 8 bases, and 12 bases separated the two germline ends. CDR3 region: CSASGLGGYTF. The CDR3 bases are TGCAGTGCTTCCGGTCTGGGCGGCTACACCTTC.

The J gene is TRBJ1-2, the V gene TRBV4-2; D is perhaps TRBD1 (5 bases). The CDR3 has 15 residues. Germline CDR1 and CDR2: LGHNA and YNFKEQ. The V and J ends lost 0 bases and 8 bases respectively, with 16 bases between them. CDR3 sequence reads: CASSQDSQGVEGYTF. CDR3 bases: TGTGCCAGCAGCCAAGACTCCCAAGGGGTTGAAGGCTACACCTTC.

This sequence joins TRBV23-1 and TRBJ1-3; the D gene is possibly TRBD1 (5 bases). TRBV23-1 is flagged as an ORF with uncertain function. This CDR3 has 16 amino acids. The V end was cut by 1 base, the J end by 0 bases, with 10 bases between. CDR3 sequence: CASSQLGPSSGNTIYF. The CDR3 nucleotides read TGCGCCAGCAGTCAATTGGGACCGTCCTCTGGAAACACCATATATTTT.

This clone was counted only a few times. V gene TRBV28 combines with J gene TRBJ1-2; perhaps TRBD1 as D (5 bases). The germline CDR1 and CDR2 sequences are MDHEN and SYDVKM. The CDR3 is made up of 14 amino acids. V shed 7 bases and J shed 4 bases, with 16 bases lying between them. This CDR3 reads CASNPGTVTYGYTF. In nucleotides, the CDR3 is TGTGCCAGCAATCCCGGGACGGTGACCTATGGCTACACCTTC.

The V call is TRBV5-6, the J call TRBJ1-1; D uncertain. Germline CDR1 reads SGHDT; CDR2 reads YYEEEE. The CDR3 totals 12 residues. Trimming took off 0 bases at V and 4 bases at J, with 4 bases between the two ends. CDR3 region: CASSLVGTEAFF. The CDR3 region has the DNA TGTGCCAGCAGCTTGGTGGGCACTGAAGCTTTCTTT.